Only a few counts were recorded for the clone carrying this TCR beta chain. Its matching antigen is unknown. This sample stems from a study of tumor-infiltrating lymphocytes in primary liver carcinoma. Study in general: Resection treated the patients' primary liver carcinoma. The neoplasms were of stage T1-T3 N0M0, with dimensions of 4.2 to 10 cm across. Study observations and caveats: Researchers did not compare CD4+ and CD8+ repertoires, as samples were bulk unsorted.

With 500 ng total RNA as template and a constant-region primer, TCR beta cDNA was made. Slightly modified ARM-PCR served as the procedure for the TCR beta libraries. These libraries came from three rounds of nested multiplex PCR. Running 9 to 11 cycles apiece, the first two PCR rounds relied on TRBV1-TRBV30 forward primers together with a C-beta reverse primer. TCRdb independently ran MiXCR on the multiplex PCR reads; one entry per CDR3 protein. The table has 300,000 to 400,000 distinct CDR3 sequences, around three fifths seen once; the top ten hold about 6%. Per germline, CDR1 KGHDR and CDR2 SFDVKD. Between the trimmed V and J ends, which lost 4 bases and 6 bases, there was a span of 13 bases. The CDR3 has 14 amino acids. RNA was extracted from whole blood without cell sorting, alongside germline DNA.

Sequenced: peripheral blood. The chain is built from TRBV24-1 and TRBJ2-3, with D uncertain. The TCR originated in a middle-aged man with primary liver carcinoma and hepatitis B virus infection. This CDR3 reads CATSESVRADTQYF. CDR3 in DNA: TGTGCCACCAGTGAGAGCGTCCGGGCGGATACGCAGTATTTT.